The present entry profiles one T cell receptor (beta chain) with its context. Its specificity is unknown. V lost 5 bases and J 10 bases, leaving 12 bases between the germline ends. This CDR3 contains 12 residues. Germline V CDR1 and CDR2: ENHRY, SYGVKD. This entry comes from a study of human T cells and chemical hapten exposure. For the study at large: TCR yields differed between samples (mainly from small differences in pooled library volume). Findings and limits, study-wide: No change in TCRs above 1 in 1000 frequency was produced by DPC sensitization.

Separate cDNA molecules received unique molecular identifiers, which the library attached to them. Authors' methods: With a range of about 20,000 to 750,000, the median per sample was roughly 97,000 TCRs. MiXCR was run by TCRdb on the RACE reads, yielding one entry per CDR3 protein. V and J calls and clone size were set by TCRdb, not the authors. The table includes under 90,000 distinct CDR3 sequences, about 8.6% detected once. Regarding time point: healthy volunteer bleed at 6 weeks. Unseparated into fractions, whole blood served as the source from which total RNA was extracted. This sequence joins TRBV10-3 and TRBJ2-1; possible D gene TRBD1, 5 bases. The specimen was whole blood. This clonotype was sampled from a male donor in good health. Some clones in this sample may be carry-over from other donors' samples. CDR3 residues: CAISLDRVEQFF. DNA of the CDR3: TGTGCCATCAGTCTAGACAGAGTGGAGCAGTTCTTC.